This T cell receptor beta chain was sequenced in a study of Ad26.COV2.S vaccination and SARS-CoV-2 variants. Treatment of the sample: around 19 received Ad26.COV2.S at low or high dose, single or two shots; 5 received placebo; per-sample allocation not given. Repertoires come from day 63 after the first vaccine or placebo injection. An adult of 18-55 years in Boston served as donor. Sequenced by immunoSEQ multiplex PCR; TCRdb stores in-frame clones only, minus some. This table holds some 290,000 clones, 85% found once. Deletions cut 2 bases from V and 4 bases from J, with 5 bases between. Germline V lookup: CDR1 SNHLY, CDR2 FYNNEI. This CDR3 comprises 12 residues.

The sequenced sample was peripheral blood, obtained in a trial of Ad26.COV2.S vaccine versus placebo. This chain joins TRBV2 and TRBJ1-2; no clear D. This receptor was taken from a person between 18 and 60 years old who received the Ad26.COV2.S COVID-19 vaccine or a placebo. The CDR3 sequence: CASSENTYGYTF. CDR3 DNA: TGTGCCAGCAGTGAAAATACCTATGGCTACACCTTC.